Each of the 17 T cell receptor beta chains below was sequenced from the same sample in a study of T-cell memory formation after mild COVID-19 (TCRdb year 2021). Receptor amplification or capture employed 5' RACE. The sample was run on an Illumina NovaSeq 6000. TCRdb handled the public reads itself, with Q25 trimming in fastp and clone calling in MiXCR, and kept productive beta chains. Under each unique CDR3 protein, matching rows form one entry showing the most common genes and DNA. Across this sample there are 150,000 to 200,000 distinct CDR3 sequences, with 20% to 25% seen only once. 23% of the sample is taken by the ten largest. Sequencing was performed on PBMCs or a T cell subset sorted from them (not recorded which). The receptors shown here come from an adult woman who had mild COVID-19 (a few samples of this study predate the infection). The sample titles of this study are shuffled in the database, so cell type and time point are left out; the donor was told from shared clones.

The rearrangement links TRBV24-1 to TRBJ2-1; TRBD2 matches 8 bases. The CDR3 spans 16 residues. Germline CDR1 KGHDR, CDR2 SFDVKD. The J segment lost 4 bases and the V segment lost 1 base, leaving 5 bases of the junction unmatched. The CDR3 loop is CATSDLAGANYNEQFF. CDR3 DNA: TGTGCCACCAGTGATTTAGCGGGAGCCAATTACAATGAGCAGTTCTTC.

This clonotype was recorded many times. The rearrangement links TRBV10-3 to TRBJ2-7; D is perhaps TRBD1 or TRBD2 (6 bases each). V dropped 8 bases and J dropped 7 bases, with 21 bases sitting between them. Germline values: CDR1 ENHRY, CDR2 SYGVKD. The CDR3 is made up of 14 amino acids. In DNA, the CDR3 is TGTGCCATCGGGGACTCACAGGGTACGGGGGAGCAGTACTTC. Its protein is CAIGDSQGTGEQYF.

The rearrangement uses TRBV4-1 and TRBJ2-7; possible D gene TRBD1, 6 bases. V was cut by 3 bases and J by 5 bases, with 17 bases left in between. The CDR3 length is 15 residues. The V gene's germline CDR1 is MGHRA and CDR2 YSYEKL. The CDR3 DNA reads as TGCGCCAGCAGCCAGTCGGGGACAATGAACGACGAGCAGTACTTC. This codes for CASSQSGTMNDEQYF.

The chain carries TRBV3-1 and TRBJ1-2; TRBD1 agrees at 9 bases. The CDR3 spans 18 residues. J gave up 8 bases and V 2 bases, and 18 bases lay outside the gene matches. Germline V CDR1 and CDR2: LGHDT, YNNKEL (reference sequence). The CDR3 is CASSQWGPTGGKAGGYTF. The CDR3 region has the DNA TGTGCCAGCAGCCAATGGGGCCCGACAGGGGGAAAAGCAGGAGGCTACACCTTC.

This sequence joins TRBV6-2 or TRBV6-3 and TRBJ2-1; D gene unclear. The CDR3 totals 14 residues. Germline CDR1 MNHEY, CDR2 SVGEGT. Between the trimmed V and J ends, which lost 6 bases and 6 bases, there was a span of 15 bases. CDR3 loop: CASSPPSDRNEQFF. CDR3 DNA: TGTGCCAGCAGCCCCCCTTCTGATCGCAATGAGCAGTTCTTC.

This clonotype is a singleton in its sample. V usage is TRBV20-1 and J usage is TRBJ2-7, with D possibly being TRBD1 (5 bases). The CDR3 totals 15 residues. The germline V gene encodes CDR1 DFQATT and CDR2 SNEGSKA (reference sequence). Trimming shortened V by 0 bases and J by 3 bases, and 15 bases separated the two germline ends. CDR3 loop: CSARDLQGPIYEQYF. CDR3 coding DNA: TGCAGTGCTAGAGATCTGCAGGGCCCAATCTACGAGCAGTACTTC.

The chain has TRBV27 and TRBJ2-5; 8 positions match TRBD1. CDR1 is MNHEY, CDR2 SMNVEV, per germline (reference sequence). CDR3 length: 15 residues. After removal of 5 bases from V and 0 bases from J, the junction contained 5 bases not matched to a gene. CDR3 region: CASSTGTGDQETQYF. The CDR3 coding sequence is TGTGCCAGCAGTACCGGGACAGGTGACCAAGAGACCCAGTACTTC.

The gene calls are TRBV9 and TRBJ1-6, with D possibly TRBD1 on 5 matching bases. Germline loops: CDR1 SGDLS, CDR2 YYNGEE. The CDR3 spans 15 residues. Trimming shortened V by 0 bases and J by 10 bases, and 14 bases separated the two germline ends. CDR3 in amino acids: CASSVGGTPPSPLHF. CDR3 DNA sequence: TGTGCCAGCAGCGTAGGTGGGACTCCCCCATCACCCCTCCACTTT.

This sequence joins TRBV15 and TRBJ1-2; 7 nucleotides align to TRBD1. Germline loops: CDR1 LNHNV, CDR2 YYDKDF (reference sequence). After removal of 5 bases from V and 2 bases from J, the junction contained 2 bases not matched to a gene. CDR3 length: 13 residues. The CDR3 region has the DNA TGTGCCACCAGCTCGGACAGGAACTATGGCTACACCTTC. Translating it yields CATSSDRNYGYTF. Using reference TRBV15 and TRBJ1-2 for the parts outside the CDR3, the full variable domain is DAMVIQNPRYQVTQFGKPVTLSCSQTLNHNVMYWYQQKSSQAPKLLFHYYDKDFNNEADTPDNFQSRRPNTSFCFLDIRSPGLGDTAMYLCATSSDRNYGYTFGSGTRLTVV.

The chain recombines TRBV9 with TRBJ2-1; 8 bases line up with TRBD2. This CDR3 region has 16 residues. The V gene end was trimmed by 2 bases and the J gene end by 5 bases; junction bases not matched to a gene: 9. The germline gives CDR1 SGDLS, CDR2 YYNGEE. As DNA, the CDR3 is TGTGCCAGCAGCGTTGGCGGGGGGCTTCCTAACAATGAGCAGTTCTTC. Residues: CASSVGGGLPNNEQFF.

The gene calls are TRBV7-9 and TRBJ2-1, with D unresolved. V lost 5 bases and J lost 0, with 20 bases in between. CDR3 size: 18 residues. Germline lookup yields CDR1 SEHNR and CDR2 FQNEAQ (reference sequence). CDR3 residues: CASSPRDPANPSYNEQFF. The DNA for the CDR3 is TGTGCCAGCAGCCCTAGAGACCCAGCCAACCCCTCCTACAATGAGCAGTTCTTC.

This clonotype has only a few counts. The rearrangement joins TRBV4-3 to TRBJ2-7; D call uncertain. Per the germline V gene, CDR1 is LGHNA and CDR2 is YSLEER. V was shortened by 3 bases and J by 3 bases, with 15 bases between the two germline ends. The CDR3 has 15 residues. In DNA, the CDR3 is TGCGCCAGCAGCCAGGTGGTATTAGGTAGCTACGAGCAGTACTTC. This codes for CASSQVVLGSYEQYF.

The rearrangement joins TRBV5-5 to TRBJ1-2; 8 bases align to TRBD1. Germline V CDR1 and CDR2: SGHKS, YYEKEE (reference sequence). V trimming: 0 bases; J trimming: 3 bases; junction bases outside the gene matches: 13. There are 18 residues in the CDR3. CDR3 sequence reads: CASSLVPRQGAGDYGYTF. The CDR3 DNA follows: TGTGCCAGCAGCTTGGTCCCGCGGCAGGGGGCGGGAGACTATGGCTACACCTTC.

The chain links TRBV2 to TRBJ1-1; possibly TRBD1 for D (5 bases). CDR1 and CDR2 from the germline V gene are SNHLY and FYNNEI. The CDR3 consists of 12 residues. Trimming left V 3 bases short and J 4 bases short, with 6 bases between. In nucleotides, the CDR3 is TGTGCCAGCAGTGATCAGGGCACTGAAGCTTTCTTT. Translation: CASSDQGTEAFF.

The chain uses TRBV20-1 and TRBJ2-1; 9 nucleotides agree with TRBD2. CDR3 length equals 14 residues. Trimming cost V 6 bases and J 5 bases; bases outside gene matches: 8. CDR1 and CDR2 (germline): DFQATT, SNEGSKA (reference sequence). The CDR3 DNA reads TGCAGTGCGTCCGGGACTAGCCCCCACAATGAGCAGTTCTTC. This translates into CSASGTSPHNEQFF.

This clonotype was detected only a few times. The rearrangement links TRBV7-3 to TRBJ1-2; D is unclear. With 0 bases removed from V and 3 bases from J, the gap between germline ends came to 11 bases. Germline assignment: CDR1 SGHTA and CDR2 FQGTGA. The CDR3 is made up of 15 amino acids. In DNA form, the CDR3 reads TGTGCCAGCAGCTTAACAGGCGCTGAGGACTATGGCTACACCTTC. As protein: CASSLTGAEDYGYTF.

This chain uses TRBV9 with TRBJ2-3; D remains ambiguous. This CDR3 comprises 17 residues. V was shortened by 0 bases and J by 0 bases, with 14 bases between the two germline ends. Looked up from germline, CDR1 is SGDLS and CDR2 is YYNGEE. The CDR3 sequence: CASSVVIDQRSTDTQYF. The CDR3 region has the DNA TGTGCCAGCAGCGTAGTCATAGATCAGAGGAGCACAGATACGCAGTATTTT.